Presented here are 15 T cell receptor beta chains from one specimen sequenced in a study of beta chain features in type 1 diabetes. Expressed TCRB transcripts got sequenced, as all isolated RNA was reverse transcribed. Measured with immunoSEQ multiplex PCR; TCRdb has only the in-frame clones, and not every one. The sample has a few hundred thousand clones, approximately 30% seen once. The sequenced material came from naive CD4+ T cells from blood. The source of these receptors is a man aged 18 to 29 in good health.

V is TRBV18 and J is TRBJ2-7; a possible D gene is TRBD1 (6 bases). This CDR3 is built from 14 residues. V was trimmed by 6 bases and J by 2 bases, leaving 14 bases between them. The germline gives CDR1 KGHSH, CDR2 LQKENI. This CDR3 is CASSPGTQTYEQYF. CDR3 nucleotides: TGTGCCAGCTCGCCCGGGACACAAACCTACGAGCAGTACTTC.

In its sample, this clone was seen a few times. The chain couples TRBV30 to TRBJ1-5, with TRBD1 identical over 7 bases. The CDR3 has 15 amino acids. V shed 3 bases and J 6 bases; nucleotides not matched to a gene: 11. Germline values: CDR1 GTSNPN, CDR2 SVGIG (reference sequence). As DNA, the CDR3 is TGTGCCTGGAGCCTTTCGGCAGGGGGGGGTCAGCCCCAGCATTTT. Protein sequence: CAWSLSAGGGQPQHF.

The chain uses TRBV14 and TRBJ2-7; no reliable D call. Trimming left V 2 bases short and J 3 bases short, with 5 bases between. CDR1 and CDR2 (germline): SGHDN, FVKESK. The CDR3 spans 12 residues. The CDR3 reads CASSQLYYEQYF. CDR3 in DNA: TGTGCCAGCAGCCAACTCTACTACGAGCAGTACTTC.

This clone was detected a few times. The J gene is TRBJ2-6, the V gene TRBV9; TRBD1 aligns across 7 bases. CDR1 and CDR2 from the germline V gene are SGDLS and YYNGEE. Losses at the gene ends were 3 bases for V and 2 bases for J; bases not matched to a gene: 5. The CDR3 runs 16 residues. The CDR3 DNA follows: TGTGCCAGCAGCGCGCTGACAGGGACTGGGGCCAACGTCCTGACTTTC. Its translation: CASSALTGTGANVLTF. The entire variable domain, with the rest obtained from reference TRBV9 and TRBJ2-6, is as follows: DSGVTQTPKHLITATGQRVTLRCSPRSGDLSVYWYQQSLDQGLQFLIQYYNGEERAKGNILERFSAQQFPDLHSELNLSSLELGDSALYFCASSALTGTGANVLTFGAGSRLTVL.

This clone was detected a few times. The V call is TRBV4-2, the J call TRBJ2-1, with D unresolved. Trimming removed 4 bases from V and 0 bases from J, with 10 bases in between. Germline CDR1 reads LGHNA; CDR2 reads YNFKEQ. This CDR3 region has 15 residues. The CDR3 nucleotides are TGTGCCAGCAGCCCTTGGACGAGCTCCTACAATGAGCAGTTCTTC. This encodes CASSPWTSSYNEQFF.

This clone was counted a few times. This chain joins TRBV30 and TRBJ2-1; D is unclear. V dropped 1 base and J dropped 8 bases, with 6 bases sitting between them. CDR1 and CDR2 from the germline V gene are GTSNPN and SVGIG (reference sequence). The CDR3 is 11 amino acids. The CDR3 DNA sequence: TGTGCCTGGAGTGACAGCGATGAGCAGTTCTTC. Translation: CAWSDSDEQFF.

The V gene is TRBV6-6, the J gene TRBJ1-5, with 10 nucleotides matching TRBD1. With V trimmed by 6 bases and J by 5 bases, 4 bases remained unmatched. Germline-derived CDR1 and CDR2 are MNHNY and SVGAGI (reference sequence). There are 14 residues in the CDR3. The CDR3 loop is CASRMTGGDQPQHF. In DNA, the CDR3 is TGTGCCAGCAGGATGACAGGGGGCGATCAGCCCCAGCATTTT.

The genes are TRBV7-2 and TRBJ1-5; D is perhaps TRBD1 (6 bases). Trimming stripped 2 bases from V and 7 bases from J, with 15 bases between. The CDR3 consists of 15 residues. The germline V gene has CDR1 SGHTA and CDR2 FQGNSA. The CDR3 reads CASSLYGSRGQPQHF. The CDR3 DNA follows: TGTGCCAGCAGCTTATATGGATCAAGGGGGCAGCCCCAGCATTTT.

This clone was observed a few times. The V call is TRBV30, the J call TRBJ2-7; 7 bases line up with TRBD2. The length of the CDR3 is 14 residues. V dropped 0 bases and J dropped 3; count of bases not matched to a gene: 5. Germline values: CDR1 GTSNPN, CDR2 SVGIG (reference sequence). CDR3 DNA sequence: TGTGCCTGGAGTGTCGGCGGGAGTAACTACGAGCAGTACTTC. Translated, it gives CAWSVGGSNYEQYF.

The genes are TRBV4-3 and TRBJ2-6; 7 bases are shared with TRBD1. Germline CDR1 LGHNA, CDR2 YSLEER. The J segment lost 1 base and the V segment lost 5 bases, leaving 11 bases of the junction unmatched. The CDR3 runs 18 residues. The CDR3 DNA reads as TGCGCCAGCAGCAACCAAATTAGGGGGCCGTCTGGGGCCAACGTCCTGACTTTC. It yields the protein CASSNQIRGPSGANVLTF.

The rearrangement joins TRBV7-9 to TRBJ1-5, with 9 bases matching TRBD1. The CDR3 runs 15 residues. From germline, CDR1 is SEHNR and CDR2 FQNEAQ (reference sequence). J lost 1 base, V lost 5 bases, and 3 bases had no gene match. The CDR3 loop is CASSRTGDSNQPQHF. Here the CDR3 DNA reads TGTGCCAGCAGCCGGACAGGGGACAGCAATCAGCCCCAGCATTTT.

The rearrangement links TRBV11-3 to TRBJ2-1; TRBD2 matches at 10 bases. There are 14 residues in the CDR3. Germline lookup yields CDR1 SGHNT and CDR2 YENEEA. Trimming took 3 bases from V and 7 from J; bases not matched to a gene: 3. This CDR3 reads CASSFSGLANEQFF. Written as DNA, the CDR3 is TGTGCCAGCAGCTTCTCGGGACTAGCGAATGAGCAGTTCTTC.

This clone was observed a handful of times. The junction does not match germline at one end; this may be a read error. The rearrangement links TRBV7-7 to TRBJ2-5, with 7 positions matching TRBD2. There are 15 residues in the CDR3. Looked up from germline, CDR1 is SSHAT and CDR2 is FNYEAQ (reference sequence). CDR3 region: CASSLGGTTQETQYF. CDR3 sequence (DNA): TGTGCTAGCAGCTTAGGAGGGACTACTCAAGAGACCCAGTACTTC.

The J gene is TRBJ2-7, the V gene TRBV29-1, with 10 positions matching TRBD2. The DNA end is more similar to TRBJ2-5, so the J call may be wrong. Per germline, CDR1 SQVTM and CDR2 ANQGSEA. This CDR3 has 14 amino acids. CDR3: CSVGLAGVRETQYF. In DNA, the CDR3 is TGCAGCGTTGGGCTAGCGGGGGTACGAGAGACCCAGTACTTC.

The chain carries TRBV7-2 and TRBJ2-3; possibly TRBD1 or TRBD2 for D (5 bases each). Germline V CDR1 and CDR2: SGHTA, FQGNSA. This CDR3 is 15 amino acids long. V was pared by 5 bases and J by 4 bases, with 16 bases between. The CDR3 DNA is TGTGCCAGCAGCCTGAATGGGGGTATCCCAGATACGCAGTATTTT. Its translation: CASSLNGGIPDTQYF.